The 19 T cell receptor beta chains presented below share a single source sample, sequenced in a study of blood T cell repertoires in COVID-19. Profiling relied on immunoSEQ multiplex PCR, and the TCRdb table lists in-frame clones only, not all of them. The table has about 150,000 clones, 79% seen once. Material for sequencing was peripheral blood. All receptors come from a woman between 65 and 79 years old with COVID-19, enrolled during active disease.

This clone was recorded a few times. The J gene is TRBJ1-2, the V gene TRBV25-1, with TRBD1 matching over 10 bases. The V segment lost 2 bases and the J segment 4 bases; nucleotides outside the gene matches: 1. CDR3 length: 14 residues. Germline CDR1 and CDR2: MGHDK and SYGVNS. CDR3 loop: CASSEGTGVYGYTF. The CDR3 nucleotides are TGTGCCAGCAGTGAAGGGACAGGGGTCTATGGCTACACCTTC.

The V call is TRBV7-2, the J call TRBJ2-7; TRBD1 is a possible D gene (6 bases). This CDR3 comprises 14 residues. Germline CDR1 is SGHTA and CDR2 is FQGNSA. V was trimmed by 4 bases and J by 2 bases, leaving 12 bases between them. This CDR3 is CASSSRGGPYEQYF. The CDR3 DNA sequence: TGTGCCAGCAGCTCGCGAGGGGGACCCTACGAGCAGTACTTC.

This clone has a handful of counts. The chain links TRBV5-6 to TRBJ2-7; weak D call: TRBD1 (6 bases). The CDR3 spans 14 residues. Germline-derived CDR1 and CDR2 are SGHDT and YYEEEE. Trimming left V 0 bases short and J 2 bases short, with 9 bases between. CDR3 bases: TGTGCCAGCAGCTTGGGGACAGAAGCCTACGAGCAGTACTTC. Translating it yields CASSLGTEAYEQYF.

The chain is built from TRBV7-9 and TRBJ1-6; D is perhaps TRBD1 (5 bases). Germline lookup yields CDR1 SEHNR and CDR2 FQNEAQ (reference sequence). V shed 5 bases and J shed 0 bases, with 8 bases lying between them. The CDR3 is 15 residues long. In DNA, the CDR3 is TGTGCCAGCAGCGATAGGGGCTCCTATAATTCACCCCTCCACTTT. Protein: CASSDRGSYNSPLHF.

The V and J genes are TRBV7-7 and TRBJ1-3; weak D call: TRBD1 (5 bases). The CDR3 contains 14 residues. The V end was cut by 5 bases, the J end by 4 bases, with 12 bases between. The germline CDR1 and CDR2 sequences are SSHAT and FNYEAQ (reference sequence). In DNA, the CDR3 is TGTGCCAGCAGCCCGACAGTAACAGGAAACACCATATATTTT. The encoded protein is CASSPTVTGNTIYF.

The genes are TRBV5-1 and TRBJ1-2, with TRBD1 as a possible D gene (5 bases). This CDR3 has 15 amino acids. The germline V and J ends were trimmed by 1 base and 5 bases, with 15 bases remaining between them. Germline CDR1 is SGHRS and CDR2 is YFSETQ. The CDR3 loop is CASSLSVRDRYGYTF. The CDR3 DNA is TGCGCCAGCAGCTTGTCGGTCAGGGATAGGTATGGCTACACCTTC.

The chain couples TRBV28 to TRBJ1-6; 8 positions agree with TRBD1. Germline lookup yields CDR1 MDHEN and CDR2 SYDVKM. J was trimmed by 9 bases and V by 6 bases; bases with no gene match: 10. The CDR3 is made up of 15 amino acids. CDR3 nucleotide sequence: TGTGCCAGCAGCGAGATGACAGGGGAGGGTTCACCCCTCCACTTT. Amino acid sequence: CASSEMTGEGSPLHF.

This clone came up once. The CDR3 spells CASKSPAGEQFF. The DNA for the CDR3 is TGTGCCAGTAAGTCGCCCGCGGGGGAGCAGTTCTTC. The chain links TRBV19 to TRBJ2-1, with a weak D call TRBD2 (6 bases). This CDR3 region has 12 residues. The germline V gene encodes CDR1 LNHDA and CDR2 SQIVND (reference sequence). V lost 7 bases, J lost 10 bases, and 14 bases lay in between.

This chain uses TRBV9 with TRBJ2-1; 9 bases match TRBD2. Germline CDR1 reads SGDLS; CDR2 reads YYNGEE. Losses at the gene ends were 0 bases for V and 3 bases for J; bases not matched to a gene: 4. This CDR3 has 16 residues. CDR3 sequence reads: CASSVGVAGVYNEQFF. CDR3 coding DNA: TGTGCCAGCAGCGTAGGTGTAGCGGGGGTCTACAATGAGCAGTTCTTC.

V gene TRBV7-2 combines with J gene TRBJ1-1, with 8 bases that match TRBD1. Germline V CDR1 and CDR2: SGHTA, FQGNSA. The CDR3 length is 16 residues. Trimming at V came to 5 bases and at J to 4 bases, leaving 12 bases not matched to a gene. Here the CDR3 reads CASSPNAATGGTEAFF. The CDR3 nucleotides read TGTGCCAGCAGCCCAAATGCTGCTACAGGGGGCACTGAAGCTTTCTTT.

This chain joins TRBV19 and TRBJ1-2; no clear D gene. V was trimmed by 1 base and J by 6 bases, leaving 3 bases between them. CDR1 and CDR2 (germline): LNHDA, SQIVND (reference sequence). The CDR3 sequence is 11 residues long. The CDR3 bases are TGTGCCAGTAGTATAGGAGATGGCTACACCTTC. This codes for CASSIGDGYTF.

The chain employs TRBV6-2 or TRBV6-3 and TRBJ2-3; D perhaps matches TRBD1 (6 bases). The germline V and J ends were trimmed by 2 bases and 1 base, with 13 bases remaining between them. Germline V gives CDR1 MNHEY, CDR2 SVGEGT. The length of the CDR3 is 16 residues. The CDR3 protein is CASSYATGARTDTQYF. CDR3 DNA: TGTGCCAGCAGTTACGCGACAGGAGCCCGCACAGATACGCAGTATTTT.

The chain joins TRBV27 to TRBJ2-7; D unclear. CDR1 is MNHEY and CDR2 is SMNVEV in the germline V gene (reference sequence). Trimming left V 2 bases short and J 1 base short, with 15 bases between. This CDR3 has 16 residues. The CDR3 spells CASSLGQTRLSYEQYF. DNA of the CDR3: TGTGCCAGCAGTTTAGGGCAGACCAGGCTGTCCTACGAGCAGTACTTC.

This clone has just a few counts. V usage is TRBV5-8 and J usage is TRBJ1-5; 7 nucleotides agree with TRBD1. Unmatched junction bases numbered 13, after V lost 4 bases and J lost 3 bases. CDR3 length equals 17 residues. Looked up from germline, CDR1 is SGHTS and CDR2 is YDEGEE. CDR3 DNA sequence: TGTGCCAGCAGCAGACAGGGTTCTGCAACTATCAATCAGCCCCAGCATTTT. Amino acid sequence: CASSRQGSATINQPQHF.

The chain is built from TRBV19 and TRBJ2-3; TRBD1 agrees at 8 bases. CDR3 size: 14 residues. Germline-derived CDR1 and CDR2 are LNHDA and SQIVND (reference sequence). With 5 bases clipped from V and 2 bases from J, the junction kept 3 bases outside the gene matches. DNA of the CDR3: TGTGCCAGTAGTCCGGGACAGGTCACAGATACGCAGTATTTT. Its protein is CASSPGQVTDTQYF.

CDR3 in amino acids: CASSPDRVSFGYTF. CDR3 coding DNA: TGTGCCAGCAGTCCGGACAGGGTGAGCTTTGGCTACACCTTC. The chain employs TRBV6-1 and TRBJ1-2; 8 nucleotides line up with TRBD1. The J segment lost 7 bases and the V segment lost 5 bases, leaving 9 bases of the junction unmatched. CDR3 size: 14 residues. Per the germline V gene, CDR1 is MNHNS and CDR2 is SASEGT.

This chain uses TRBV7-2 with TRBJ2-7, with 8 bases aligning to TRBD1. Trimming cost V 1 base and J 1 base; bases outside gene matches: 3. Germline V gene data show CDR1 as SGHTA and CDR2 as FQGNSA. This CDR3 region has 15 residues. The CDR3 region is CASSLETGESYEQYF. DNA for the CDR3: TGTGCCAGCAGCTTAGAGACAGGGGAGTCCTACGAGCAGTACTTC.

This clone was recorded a few times. V is TRBV19 and J is TRBJ1-5; D is ambiguous. V shed 1 base and J shed 5 bases, with 12 bases lying between them. Germline V gene lookup returns CDR1 LNHDA and CDR2 SQIVND (reference sequence). This CDR3 is 15 amino acids long. The CDR3 nucleotides read TGTGCCAGTAGTATAGCCCCAAGAAGCGATCAGCCCCAGCATTTT. Residues: CASSIAPRSDQPQHF.

CDR3 region: CATSSGAINEQFF. The DNA of the CDR3 is TGTGCCACATCTAGCGGGGCCATTAATGAGCAGTTCTTC. This chain joins TRBV19 and TRBJ2-1, with 9 bases that match TRBD2. J was trimmed by 7 bases and V by 10 bases; bases with no gene match: 8. The CDR3 extends over 13 amino acids. Germline V gene data show CDR1 as LNHDA and CDR2 as SQIVND (reference sequence).